The 22 T cell receptor beta chains presented below share a single source sample, sequenced in a study of cytomegalovirus exposure and HLA in healthy donors. Some clones are missing from TCRdb's copy, which holds only in-frame ones; the method was immunoSEQ multiplex PCR. Found here are some 160,000 clones, 85% to 90% of them singletons; the top ten hold approximately 3%. Sequencing input: PBMCs. These receptor sequences come from a man younger than 30 in good health and CMV-seronegative.

The V gene is TRBV11-2, the J gene TRBJ1-1; D is unresolved. V shed 3 bases and J shed 0 bases, with 11 bases lying between them. The CDR3 has 15 residues. Germline V CDR1 and CDR2: SGHAT, FQNNGV. CDR3 residues: CASSFTATMNTEAFF. CDR3 coding DNA: TGTGCCAGCAGCTTCACAGCGACTATGAACACTGAAGCTTTCTTT.

The rearrangement joins TRBV11-2 to TRBJ2-7; D is possibly TRBD2 (6 bases). Trimming removed 3 bases at V and 4 bases at J, with 13 bases between. Germline V gene sequence: CDR1 SGHAT, CDR2 FQNNGV. The CDR3 is made up of 14 amino acids. The DNA of the CDR3 is TGTGCCAGCAGCTTCGCGACTAGTAGATACGAGCAGTACTTC. As protein: CASSFATSRYEQYF. The complete variable domain, with remaining parts taken from reference TRBV11-2 and TRBJ2-7, reads EAGVAQSPRYKIIEKRQSVAFWCNPISGHATLYWYQQILGQGPKLLIQFQNNGVVDDSQLPKDRFSAERLKGVDSTLKIQPAKLEDSAVYLCASSFATSRYEQYFGPGTRLTVT.

CDR3 sequence reads: CASSSTRRGTQYF. The CDR3 DNA reads as TGTGCCAGCAGCTCGACACGGAGGGGGACCCAGTACTTC. The V and J genes are TRBV7-9 and TRBJ2-5; tentative D call: TRBD2 (6 bases). Germline V gene lookup returns CDR1 SEHNR and CDR2 FQNEAQ (reference sequence). Deletions cut 4 bases from V and 7 bases from J, with 13 bases between. The CDR3 covers 13 residues.

The chain is built from TRBV6-1 and TRBJ2-7; TRBD2 matches at 10 bases. Germline assignment: CDR1 MNHNS and CDR2 SASEGT. CDR3 length: 17 amino acids. V lost 0 bases to trimming and J lost 1 base; unmatched junction nucleotides: 6. The CDR3 reads CASSEARLAGESYEQYV. The CDR3 region has the DNA TGTGCCAGCAGTGAAGCCCGGCTAGCGGGGGAGTCCTACGAGCAGTACGTC.

The chain combines TRBV28 with TRBJ1-1, with D uncertain. Per the germline V gene, CDR1 is MDHEN and CDR2 is SYDVKM. This CDR3 region has 14 residues. V was pared by 5 bases and J by 2 bases, with 12 bases between. The CDR3 bases are TGTGCCAGCAGTACGTGGTCGAGTAACACTGAAGCTTTCTTT. Protein product: CASSTWSSNTEAFF.

The chain employs TRBV2 and TRBJ2-2; tentatively, D is TRBD1 (6 bases). The germline CDR1 and CDR2 sequences are SNHLY and FYNNEI. V was cut by 7 bases and J by 6 bases, with 18 bases left in between. CDR3 length: 15 residues. The CDR3 sequence: CASTWGRRGSGELFF. The CDR3 nucleotides read TGTGCCAGCACCTGGGGGCGTCGAGGGTCCGGGGAGCTGTTTTTT.

In this sample, this clone turned up a few times. V gene TRBV19 combines with J gene TRBJ2-7; 7 bases map to TRBD1. CDR1 LNHDA and CDR2 SQIVND come from the germline V gene (reference sequence). Trimming cost V 3 bases and J 2 bases; bases outside gene matches: 4. The CDR3 contains 14 residues. CDR3 amino acids: CASSIQGEAYEQYF. The DNA for the CDR3 is TGTGCCAGTAGTATCCAGGGGGAAGCCTACGAGCAGTACTTC.

The chain uses TRBV11-2 and TRBJ2-5; D possibly corresponds to TRBD1 (6 bases). V was trimmed by 5 bases and J by 5 bases, leaving 15 bases between them. From germline, CDR1 is SGHAT and CDR2 FQNNGV. CDR3 size: 14 residues. The DNA for the CDR3 is TGTGCCAGCAGCCCGAACAGGGATAGGGAGACCCAGTACTTC. It codes for CASSPNRDRETQYF. The full variable domain, completed using reference TRBV11-2 and TRBJ2-5, is EAGVAQSPRYKIIEKRQSVAFWCNPISGHATLYWYQQILGQGPKLLIQFQNNGVVDDSQLPKDRFSAERLKGVDSTLKIQPAKLEDSAVYLCASSPNRDRETQYFGPGTRLLVL.

The V gene is TRBV5-1, the J gene TRBJ2-1; TRBD2 matches at 7 bases. The CDR3 length is 20 residues. The J segment lost 0 bases and the V segment lost 3 bases, leaving 18 bases of the junction unmatched. Germline V gene lookup returns CDR1 SGHRS and CDR2 YFSETQ. As DNA, the CDR3 is TGCGCCAGCAGCTCGGCCGCTAGGGATGAGCGGGGAGGCTCCTACAATGAGCAGTTCTTC. It translates to CASSSAARDERGGSYNEQFF.

This clone was seen just once. The rearrangement uses TRBV5-1 and TRBJ1-1; the D gene is possibly TRBD1 (6 bases). Looked up from germline, CDR1 is SGHRS and CDR2 is YFSETQ. CDR3 size: 15 residues. V lost 5 bases and J lost 1, with 15 bases in between. CDR3 loop: CASRQDGQPNTEAFF. In DNA, the CDR3 is TGCGCCAGCAGACAAGATGGACAGCCGAACACTGAAGCTTTCTTT.

The rearrangement uses TRBV7-9 and TRBJ1-2; D ambiguous. CDR3 length equals 16 residues. V was shortened by 1 base and J by 4 bases, with 16 bases between the two germline ends. Germline V gives CDR1 SEHNR, CDR2 FQNEAQ (reference sequence). CDR3 loop: CASSLVRSPLLYGYTF. The CDR3 DNA follows: TGTGCCAGCAGCTTAGTCCGGTCACCTCTTCTCTATGGCTACACCTTC.

This clone was recorded once. The gene calls are TRBV11-2 and TRBJ2-1; no clear D. This CDR3 is 15 amino acids long. Trimming took 1 base from V and 8 from J, leaving 15 bases between them. CDR1 is SGHAT and CDR2 is FQNNGV in the germline V gene. CDR3 protein: CASSLAGSGKDEQFF. The CDR3 coding sequence is TGTGCCAGCAGCTTAGCCGGGTCCGGTAAAGATGAGCAGTTCTTC.

This chain connects TRBV2 to TRBJ2-1; D uncertain. This CDR3 has 12 residues. V shed 6 bases and J shed 4 bases, with 7 bases lying between them. Per germline, CDR1 SNHLY and CDR2 FYNNEI. CDR3: CASREMYNEQFF. CDR3 in DNA: TGTGCCAGCAGGGAGATGTACAATGAGCAGTTCTTC.

Comments on this clone: At the DNA level, this CDR3 is encoded by other sequences in the same sample as well. The chain has TRBV5-1 and TRBJ2-5; no clear D gene. In germline, CDR1 is SGHRS, CDR2 YFSETQ. The CDR3 has 14 residues. V was shortened by 0 bases and J by 0 bases, with 6 bases between the two germline ends. This CDR3 is CASSLGSNQETQYF. The CDR3 coding sequence is TGCGCCAGCAGCTTGGGAAGCAACCAAGAGACCCAGTACTTC.

The chain carries TRBV28 and TRBJ1-2; D is perhaps TRBD1 (6 bases). This CDR3 has 13 residues. Germline assignment: CDR1 MDHEN and CDR2 SYDVKM. Trimming shortened V by 7 bases and J by 2 bases, and 11 bases separated the two germline ends. This CDR3 is CASNTQGNYGYTF. For the CDR3, the DNA is TGTGCCAGCAATACCCAGGGGAACTATGGCTACACCTTC.

The V gene is TRBV27, the J gene TRBJ1-2, with D maybe TRBD1 (6 bases). This CDR3 spans 15 amino acids. The ends were cut back, 1 base at V and 6 bases at J, with 15 bases in the middle. Germline CDR1 MNHEY, CDR2 SMNVEV (reference sequence). The CDR3 is CASSLFGGQEDGYTF. CDR3 sequence (DNA): TGTGCCAGCAGTTTATTCGGGGGGCAAGAGGATGGCTACACCTTC.

The rearrangement uses TRBV19 and TRBJ2-7; D is possibly TRBD1 (5 bases). V lost 5 bases, J lost 1 base, and 15 bases lay in between. The CDR3 runs to 15 residues. Germline values: CDR1 LNHDA, CDR2 SQIVND (reference sequence). This CDR3 is CASSARGASSYEQYV. CDR3 nucleotide sequence: TGTGCCAGTAGTGCCCGTGGGGCGTCTTCCTACGAGCAGTACGTC.

The chain combines TRBV10-3 with TRBJ2-3, with D possibly being TRBD2 (7 bases). The V and J ends lost 10 bases and 0 bases respectively, with 14 bases between them. This CDR3 comprises 14 residues. In germline, CDR1 is ENHRY, CDR2 SYGVKD. CDR3 bases: TGTGCCACCACCGGGGGGCCTAGCACAGATACGCAGTATTTT. Residues: CATTGGPSTDTQYF.

The chain couples TRBV6-1 to TRBJ2-1, with a tentative D call TRBD2 (6 bases). With 1 base removed from V and 4 bases from J, the gap between germline ends came to 11 bases. Germline V lookup: CDR1 MNHNS, CDR2 SASEGT. CDR3 length equals 15 residues. The CDR3 here is CASSEETEGYNEQFF. In DNA form, the CDR3 reads TGTGCCAGCAGTGAAGAAACGGAGGGGTACAATGAGCAGTTCTTC.

This clone was recorded a few times. The chain employs TRBV4-2 and TRBJ2-3; no firm D call. V was shortened by 0 bases and J by 1 base, with 11 bases between the two germline ends. Germline assignment: CDR1 LGHNA and CDR2 YNFKEQ. CDR3 length: 16 amino acids. CDR3 region: CASSQDRSGGTDTQYF. CDR3 sequence (DNA): TGTGCCAGCAGCCAAGATAGGTCAGGTGGCACAGATACGCAGTATTTT.

The chain recombines TRBV19 with TRBJ2-2; D is ambiguous. V was pared by 4 bases and J by 5 bases, with 8 bases between. The CDR3 sequence is 13 residues long. CDR1 LNHDA and CDR2 SQIVND come from the germline V gene (reference sequence). CDR3 sequence (DNA): TGTGCCAGTAGTAGGAGTGAAACCGGGGAGCTGTTTTTT. Protein product: CASSRSETGELFF.

CDR3 protein: CASSGLPGAVGNTIYF. The CDR3 DNA sequence: TGTGCCAGCAGTGGGCTTCCAGGGGCCGTTGGAAACACCATATATTTT. J is TRBJ1-3 and V is TRBV6-1; weak D call: TRBD1 (6 bases). The V gene lost 4 bases and the J gene lost 3 bases, with 16 bases spanning the gap. Germline values: CDR1 MNHNS, CDR2 SASEGT. This CDR3 is built from 16 residues.